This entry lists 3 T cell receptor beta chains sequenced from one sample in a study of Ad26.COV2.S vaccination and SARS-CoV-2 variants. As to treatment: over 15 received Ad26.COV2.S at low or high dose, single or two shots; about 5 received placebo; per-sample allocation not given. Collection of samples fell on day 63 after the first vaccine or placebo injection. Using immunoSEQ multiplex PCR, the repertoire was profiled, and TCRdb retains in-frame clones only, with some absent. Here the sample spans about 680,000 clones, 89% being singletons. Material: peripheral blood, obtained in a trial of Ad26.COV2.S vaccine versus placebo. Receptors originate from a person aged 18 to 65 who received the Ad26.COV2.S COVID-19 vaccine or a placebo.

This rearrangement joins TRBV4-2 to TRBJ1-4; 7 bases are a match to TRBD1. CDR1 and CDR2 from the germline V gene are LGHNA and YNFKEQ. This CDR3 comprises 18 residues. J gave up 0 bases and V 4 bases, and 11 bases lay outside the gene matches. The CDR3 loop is CASSPGRGQGATNEKLFF. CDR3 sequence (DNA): TGTGCCAGCAGCCCAGGCCGCGGCCAGGGGGCAACTAATGAAAAACTGTTTTTT.

CDR3 nucleotide sequence: TGTGCCAGCAGCTTGATCGAAACTTCGAACACCGGGGAGCTGTTTTTT. It encodes CASSLIETSNTGELFF. The chain employs TRBV7-9 and TRBJ2-2; D ambiguous. Germline loops: CDR1 SEHNR, CDR2 FQNEAQ (reference sequence). This CDR3 has 16 amino acids. Trimming stripped 3 bases from V and 0 bases from J, with 11 bases between.

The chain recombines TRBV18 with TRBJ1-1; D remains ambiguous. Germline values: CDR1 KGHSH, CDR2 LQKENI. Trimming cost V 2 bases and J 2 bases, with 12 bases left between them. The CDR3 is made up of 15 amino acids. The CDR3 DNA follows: TGTGCCAGCTCACCAGATTTAGGAACAAACACTGAAGCTTTCTTT. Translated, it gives CASSPDLGTNTEAFF. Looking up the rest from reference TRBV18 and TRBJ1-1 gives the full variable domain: NAGVMQNPRHLVRRRGQEARLRCSPMKGHSHVYWYRQLPEEGLKFMVYLQKENIIDESGMPKERFSAEFPKEGPSILRIQQVVRGDSAAYFCASSPDLGTNTEAFFGQGTRLTVV.